The 2 T cell receptor beta chains below come from one sample, sequenced in a study of T cell responses to AZD1222 COVID-19 vaccine. Data came from immunoSEQ multiplex PCR; TCRdb stores just in-frame clones and leaves some out. The sample has approximately 100,000 clones, roughly 91% seen once. Sequencing was performed on peripheral blood, taken on day 0 of AZD1222 vaccination. The receptors originated from an adult in good health.

V and J are TRBV3-1 (or the pseudogene TRBV3-2) and TRBJ1-2; no clear D. Germline values: CDR1 LGHDT, CDR2 YNNKEL (reference sequence). The germline V and J ends were trimmed by 0 bases and 7 bases, with 12 bases remaining between them. This CDR3 is built from 14 residues. The CDR3 nucleotides read TGTGCCAGCAGCCAAGATACGATAGGGTTTGGCTACACCTTC. The encoded protein is CASSQDTIGFGYTF.

The CDR3 is CATALSYNEQFF. The CDR3, as DNA: TGTGCCACCGCGCTTTCCTACAATGAGCAGTTCTTC. J is TRBJ2-1 and V is TRBV27; D gene ambiguous. The V end was cut by 10 bases, the J end by 1 base, with 8 bases between. The CDR3 has 12 amino acids. The V gene's germline CDR1 is MNHEY and CDR2 SMNVEV (reference sequence).